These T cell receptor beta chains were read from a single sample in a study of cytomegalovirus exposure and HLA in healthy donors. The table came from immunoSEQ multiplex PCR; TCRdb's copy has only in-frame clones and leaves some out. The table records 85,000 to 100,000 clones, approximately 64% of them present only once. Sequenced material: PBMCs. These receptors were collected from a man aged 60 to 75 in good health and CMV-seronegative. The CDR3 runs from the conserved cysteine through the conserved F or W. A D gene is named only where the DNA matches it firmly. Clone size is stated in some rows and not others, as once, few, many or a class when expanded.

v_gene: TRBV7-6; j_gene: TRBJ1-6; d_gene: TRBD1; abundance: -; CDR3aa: CASSIRTGGNSPLHF; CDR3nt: TGTGCCAGCAGCATACGGACAGGGGGTAATTCACCCCTCCACTTT
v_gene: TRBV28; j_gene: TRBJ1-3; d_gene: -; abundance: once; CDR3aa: CASSPGGAFSGNTIYF; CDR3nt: TGTGCCAGCAGCCCCGGAGGGGCCTTCTCTGGAAACACCATATATTTT
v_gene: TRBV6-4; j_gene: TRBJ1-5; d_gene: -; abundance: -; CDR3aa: CASSVGGNQPQHF; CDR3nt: TGTGCCAGCAGTGTTGGAGGGAATCAGCCCCAGCATTTT
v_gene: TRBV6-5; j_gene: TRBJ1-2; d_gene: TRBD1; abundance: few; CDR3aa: CASWDRSYGYTF; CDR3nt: TGTGCCAGCTGGGACAGATCCTATGGCTACACCTTC
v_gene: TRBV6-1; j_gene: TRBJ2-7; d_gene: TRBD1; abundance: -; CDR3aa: CASKDQGAYYEQYF; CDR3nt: TGTGCCAGCAAGGATCAGGGGGCTTATTACGAGCAGTACTTC
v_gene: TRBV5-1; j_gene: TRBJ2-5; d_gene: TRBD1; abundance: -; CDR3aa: CASSLEGQGTVETQYF; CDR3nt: TGCGCCAGCAGCTTGGAAGGACAGGGGACAGTCGAGACCCAGTACTTC
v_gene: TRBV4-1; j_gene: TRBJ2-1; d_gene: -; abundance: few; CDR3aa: CASSQDRNEQFF; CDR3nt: TGCGCCAGCAGCCAAGATCGCAATGAGCAGTTCTTC
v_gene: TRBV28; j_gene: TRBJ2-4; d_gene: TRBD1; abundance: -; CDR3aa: CATLPPVGTGSNIQYF; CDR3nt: TGTGCCACCTTACCTCCAGTCGGGACAGGGTCGAACATTCAGTACTTC
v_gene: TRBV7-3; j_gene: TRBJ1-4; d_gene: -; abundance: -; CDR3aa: CASSLERGGKLFF; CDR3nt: TGTGCCAGCAGCTTAGAGAGGGGAGGGAAACTGTTTTTT
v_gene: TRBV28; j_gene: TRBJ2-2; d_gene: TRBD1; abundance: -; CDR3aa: CASTGRGLPNTGELFF; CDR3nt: TGTGCCAGCACCGGAAGGGGGCTTCCGAACACCGGGGAGCTGTTTTTT
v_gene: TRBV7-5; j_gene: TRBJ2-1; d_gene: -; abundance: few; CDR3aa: CVRSPRGSSYNEQFF; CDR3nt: TGTGTCAGAAGCCCCCGGGGGAGCTCCTACAATGAGCAGTTCTTC
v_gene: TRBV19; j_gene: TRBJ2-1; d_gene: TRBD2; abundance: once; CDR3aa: CASTPAGVVNEQFF; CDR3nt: TGTGCCAGTACCCCAGCGGGGGTTGTAAATGAGCAGTTCTTC
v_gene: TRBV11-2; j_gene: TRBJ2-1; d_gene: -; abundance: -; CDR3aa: CASSLMGGEQFF; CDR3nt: TGTGCCAGCAGCTTAATGGGGGGTGAGCAGTTCTTC
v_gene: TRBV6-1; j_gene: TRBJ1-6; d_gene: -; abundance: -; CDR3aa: CASSEGSNYYNSPLHF; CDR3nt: TGTGCCAGCAGTGAAGGTTCCAACTACTATAATTCACCCCTCCACTTT
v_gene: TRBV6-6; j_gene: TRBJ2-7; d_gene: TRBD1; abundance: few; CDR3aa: CASSSFRDSSYEQYF; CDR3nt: TGTGCCAGCAGTTCCTTCCGGGACAGCTCCTACGAGCAGTACTTC
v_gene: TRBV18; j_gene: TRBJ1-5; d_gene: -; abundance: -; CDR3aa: CASTQANNQPQHF; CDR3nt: TGTGCCAGCACCCAAGCTAATAATCAGCCCCAGCATTTT
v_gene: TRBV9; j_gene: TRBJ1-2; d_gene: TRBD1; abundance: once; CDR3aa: CASSVEIGQGARDGYTF; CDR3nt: TGTGCCAGCAGCGTAGAAATTGGACAGGGGGCGAGGGATGGCTACACCTTC
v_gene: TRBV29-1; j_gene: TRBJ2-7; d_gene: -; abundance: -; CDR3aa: CSVGWLSYEQYF; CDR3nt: TGCAGCGTTGGGTGGCTGTCCTACGAGCAGTACTTC
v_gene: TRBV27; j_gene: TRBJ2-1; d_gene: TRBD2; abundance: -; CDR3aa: CASSGLAGRAEQFF; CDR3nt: TGTGCCAGCAGCGGACTAGCGGGAAGGGCTGAGCAGTTCTTC
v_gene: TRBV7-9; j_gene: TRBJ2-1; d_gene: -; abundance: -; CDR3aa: CASSLAGRGRGRYNEQFF; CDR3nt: TGTGCCAGCAGCTTAGCGGGCAGGGGACGGGGTCGGTACAATGAGCAGTTCTTC
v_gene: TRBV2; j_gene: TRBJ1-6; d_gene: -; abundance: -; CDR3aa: CASSAESNSPLHF; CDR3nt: TGTGCCAGCAGTGCGGAGTCTAATTCACCCCTCCACTTT
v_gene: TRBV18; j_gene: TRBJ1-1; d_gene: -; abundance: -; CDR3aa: CASSYQGSDTEAFF; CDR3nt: TGTGCCAGCTCGTACCAGGGGTCAGACACTGAAGCTTTCTTT
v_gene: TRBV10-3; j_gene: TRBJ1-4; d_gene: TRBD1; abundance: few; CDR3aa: CAISDPPGTGEKLFF; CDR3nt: TGTGCCATCAGTGACCCACCTGGGACAGGCGAAAAACTGTTTTTT
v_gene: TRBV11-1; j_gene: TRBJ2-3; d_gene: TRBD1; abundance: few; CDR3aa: CASSSTGVGTDTQYF; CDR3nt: TGTGCCAGCAGCTCGACAGGGGTCGGGACAGATACGCAGTATTTT
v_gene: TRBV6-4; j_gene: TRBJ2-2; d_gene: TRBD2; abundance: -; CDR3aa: CASTEAAGGTGELFF; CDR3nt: TGTGCCAGCACCGAAGCGGCGGGGGGCACCGGGGAGCTGTTTTTT
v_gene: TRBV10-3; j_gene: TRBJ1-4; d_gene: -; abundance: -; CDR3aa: CAIKDTATNEKLFF; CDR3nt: TGTGCCATCAAGGACACTGCAACTAATGAAAAACTGTTTTTT
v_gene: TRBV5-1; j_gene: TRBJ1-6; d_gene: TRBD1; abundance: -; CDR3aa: CASSPGQGNISPLHF; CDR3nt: TGCGCCAGCAGCCCAGGACAGGGGAATATATCACCCCTCCACTTT
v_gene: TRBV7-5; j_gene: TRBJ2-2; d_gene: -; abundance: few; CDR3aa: CVRSKDPGSHVTGELFF; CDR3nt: TGTGTCAGAAGCAAAGACCCAGGGTCTCACGTCACCGGGGAGCTGTTTTTT
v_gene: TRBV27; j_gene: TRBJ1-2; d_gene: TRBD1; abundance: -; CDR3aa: CAIRRQGDMGYTF; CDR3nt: TGTGCCATCCGAAGACAGGGTGATATGGGCTACACCTTC
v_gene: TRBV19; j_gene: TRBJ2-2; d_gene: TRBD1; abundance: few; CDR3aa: CASSIRQGARTGELFF; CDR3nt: TGTGCCAGTAGTATCAGACAGGGGGCGCGGACCGGGGAGCTGTTTTTT
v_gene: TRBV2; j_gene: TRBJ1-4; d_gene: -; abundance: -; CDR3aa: CASSSREGEKLFF; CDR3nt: TGTGCCAGCAGTTCGCGAGAGGGTGAAAAACTGTTTTTT
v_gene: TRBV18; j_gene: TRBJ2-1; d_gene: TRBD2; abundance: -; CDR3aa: CASSETGGGYNEQFF; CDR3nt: TGTGCCAGCTCAGAAACTGGGGGGGGTTACAATGAGCAGTTCTTC
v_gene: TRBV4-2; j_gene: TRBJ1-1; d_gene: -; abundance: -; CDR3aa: CASSLDVGGNTEAFF; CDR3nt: TGTGCCAGCAGCTTGGATGTAGGGGGAAACACTGAAGCTTTCTTT
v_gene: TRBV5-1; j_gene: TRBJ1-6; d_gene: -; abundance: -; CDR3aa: CASTLGEVDNSPLHF; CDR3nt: TGCGCCAGCACTTTAGGGGAGGTGGATAATTCACCCCTCCACTTT
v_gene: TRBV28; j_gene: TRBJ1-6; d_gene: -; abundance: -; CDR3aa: CASSSLGREYSPLHF; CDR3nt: TGTGCCAGCAGTTCCCTTGGACGGGAATATTCACCCCTCCACTTT
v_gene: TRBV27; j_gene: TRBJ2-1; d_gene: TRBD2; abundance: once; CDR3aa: CASGGSSYNEQFF; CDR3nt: TGTGCCAGCGGCGGGAGCTCCTACAATGAGCAGTTCTTC
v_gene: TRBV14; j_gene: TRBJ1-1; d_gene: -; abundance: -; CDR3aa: CASRLLTPNTEAFF; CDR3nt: TGTGCCAGCAGACTTCTGACACCTAACACTGAAGCTTTCTTT
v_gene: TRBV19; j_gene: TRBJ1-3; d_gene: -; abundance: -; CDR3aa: CASSVQGSGNTIYF; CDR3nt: TGTGCCAGTAGTGTACAGGGATCTGGAAACACCATATATTTT
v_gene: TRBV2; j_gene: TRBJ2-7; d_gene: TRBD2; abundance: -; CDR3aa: CASSAAGGPYEQYF; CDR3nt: TGTGCCAGCAGTGCAGCGGGGGGACCCTACGAGCAGTACTTC